Below are 12 T cell receptor beta chains sequenced from a single sample in a study of blood T cell repertoires in COVID-19 (dated by TCRdb to 2020 to 2022). Library preparation employed the immunoSEQ multiplex PCR assay. Entries here come from immuneACCESS through TCRdb and include only in-frame sequences with V and J called. Some clones fail to appear in such tables; in the studies checked, an unresolved V gene covers under half of the shortfall, and the cause of the remainder is unknown. A total of some 350,000 clones appear in this sample, around four fifths of them only once. The ten top clones hold just under 3% of the sample. Source material: peripheral blood. These receptors were taken from a young man with active or convalescent COVID-19.

This chain links TRBV5-1 with TRBJ2-1; 12 bases align to TRBD2. The CDR3 contains 17 residues. Germline CDR1 SGHRS, CDR2 YFSETQ. With V trimmed by 6 bases and J by 4 bases, 11 bases remained unmatched. CDR3 loop: CASIGTSGGFGYNEQFF. The CDR3 region has the DNA TGCGCCAGCATTGGTACTAGCGGGGGGTTCGGTTACAATGAGCAGTTCTTC.

The V and J genes are TRBV30 and TRBJ1-2, with a tentative D call TRBD1 (5 bases). From germline, CDR1 is GTSNPN and CDR2 SVGIG (reference sequence). Trimming cost V 5 bases and J 2 bases, with 15 bases left between them. The CDR3 covers 14 residues. CDR3 nucleotide sequence: TGTGCCTGGTCCCGCCCGGGGGAAAACTATGGCTACACCTTC. Encoded protein: CAWSRPGENYGYTF.

The chain employs TRBV28 and TRBJ1-5; D possibly corresponds to TRBD1 (6 bases). There are 14 residues in the CDR3. V dropped 6 bases and J dropped 1 base, with 10 bases sitting between them. Germline V gene lookup returns CDR1 MDHEN and CDR2 SYDVKM. The CDR3 loop reads CASRGAMSNQPQHF. The CDR3 nucleotides read TGTGCCAGCAGGGGGGCCATGAGCAATCAGCCCCAGCATTTT.

This clone has only one observation. The chain couples TRBV27 to TRBJ1-5; D remains ambiguous. V dropped 1 base and J dropped 7 bases, with 11 bases sitting between them. CDR1 and CDR2 (germline): MNHEY, SMNVEV (reference sequence). The CDR3 length is 14 residues. The CDR3 DNA sequence: TGTGCCAGCAGTTTATTCGCAGGTCCCCAGCCCCAGCATTTT. Translation gives CASSLFAGPQPQHF.

This chain connects TRBV7-8 to TRBJ1-2; D is undetermined. The CDR3 runs to 12 residues. Per germline, CDR1 SGHVS and CDR2 FQNEAQ. V gave up 5 bases and J gave up 7 bases, with 11 bases separating them. The CDR3 spells CASSAGPLGYTF. The CDR3 DNA sequence: TGTGCCAGCAGCGCAGGTCCTCTTGGCTACACCTTC.

This clone occurred a few times. The chain carries TRBV9 and TRBJ1-4, with a possible D match to TRBD1 (5 bases). Trimming left V 3 bases short and J 3 bases short, with 9 bases between. Germline V gene lookup returns CDR1 SGDLS and CDR2 YYNGEE. The CDR3 runs 14 residues. The CDR3 bases are TGTGCCAGCAGCGCAGGAGGGGCTAATGAAAAACTGTTTTTT. Translating it yields CASSAGGANEKLFF.

This clone has only a few counts. The rearrangement joins TRBV5-5 to TRBJ2-4; 7 bases agree with TRBD1. Germline V gene data show CDR1 as SGHKS and CDR2 as YYEKEE (reference sequence). J was trimmed by 0 bases and V by 7 bases; bases with no gene match: 13. The CDR3 is made up of 17 amino acids. CDR3: CASGPNRGSEAKNIQYF. CDR3 DNA: TGTGCCAGCGGACCAAACAGGGGTAGTGAAGCCAAAAACATTCAGTACTTC.

This clone was seen once. This chain links TRBV28 with TRBJ1-2; D gene uncertain. This CDR3 has 13 residues. Trimming removed 4 bases from V and 3 bases from J, with 9 bases in between. Looked up from germline, CDR1 is MDHEN and CDR2 is SYDVKM. CDR3 in amino acids: CASSSPGYYGYTF. The CDR3 region has the DNA TGTGCCAGCAGTTCTCCGGGTTACTATGGCTACACCTTC.

This clone was observed a handful of times. The genes are TRBV19 and TRBJ2-7; 8 bases line up with TRBD2. The V gene's germline CDR1 is LNHDA and CDR2 SQIVND (reference sequence). The V gene end was trimmed by 10 bases and the J gene end by 2 bases; junction bases not matched to a gene: 7. This CDR3 comprises 13 residues. For the CDR3, the DNA is TGTGCCACCGTCGAGCGGGAGACCTACGAGCAGTACTTC. Amino acid sequence: CATVERETYEQYF.

This chain links TRBV28 with TRBJ1-4; TRBD1 matches 9 bases. J was trimmed by 7 bases and V by 6 bases; bases with no gene match: 9. The CDR3 extends over 15 amino acids. Germline-derived CDR1 and CDR2 are MDHEN and SYDVKM. The CDR3 is CASSPGQGSSEKLFF. CDR3 nucleotides: TGTGCCAGCAGCCCTGGACAGGGGAGTAGTGAAAAACTGTTTTTT.

About this clone: At the DNA level, this CDR3 is encoded by other sequences in the same sample as well. The chain joins TRBV5-1 to TRBJ1-4, with 10 bases lining up with TRBD1. The J segment lost 5 bases and the V segment lost 1 base, leaving 2 bases of the junction unmatched. The CDR3 is 15 amino acids. CDR1 is SGHRS and CDR2 is YFSETQ in the germline V gene. CDR3 sequence (DNA): TGCGCCAGCAGCTTGATGGGACAGGGGAATGAAAAACTGTTTTTT. This encodes CASSLMGQGNEKLFF.

This sequence joins TRBV7-8 and TRBJ2-4, with a tentative D call TRBD2 (6 bases). Per the germline V gene, CDR1 is SGHVS and CDR2 is FQNEAQ. V shed 2 bases and J shed 4 bases, with 9 bases lying between them. This CDR3 is built from 14 residues. CDR3 loop: CASSLLGGKNIQYF. The CDR3 DNA sequence: TGTGCCAGCAGCTTACTCGGGGGTAAAAACATTCAGTACTTC.